The clone carrying this TCR beta chain was detected a few times. Researchers placed roughly 200,000 CFSE-labeled responder cells in culture with roughly 200,000 irradiated, violet-dye-labeled stimulator cells. Post-reaction, proliferating CD3+CD4+ and CD3+CD8+ responders (CFSE-low) were sorted. This sample was taken from a study of graft-versus-host responses after intestinal transplantation. Study-level points and caveats: Early declines in HvG clones that occurred post-transplant were associated with peak circulating GvH clone levels. Clonal ratios of graft-versus-host to host-versus-graft in allografts were high for patients exhibiting graft-donor T cell macrochimerism.

Sequencing was performed with immunoSEQ multiplex PCR; in TCRdb, only in-frame clones are kept and a portion is missing. The sample records over 5,500 clones, less than 25% being singletons. In germline, CDR1 is SQVTM, CDR2 ANQGSEA. V was pared by 5 bases and J by 0 bases, with 10 bases between. The CDR3 consists of 13 residues. The specimen was alloreactive CD8+ T cells from a mixed lymphocyte reaction culture, collected before transplantation. Subset described: CFSE-low proliferating T cells sorted from roughly six-day pre-transplant mixed lymphocyte reaction (GvH or HvG direction). The receptor comes from a human patient who was an organ donor for intestinal transplantation. V and J are TRBV29-1 and TRBJ2-5; tentatively, D is TRBD2 (6 bases). CDR3 amino acids: CSVLEGYQETQYF. The CDR3 region has the DNA TGCAGCGTTTTGGAGGGGTACCAAGAGACCCAGTACTTC.